Shown below are 20 T cell receptor beta chains from a single sample sequenced in a study of T cells expressing NK-cell markers. TCRdb reprocessed the 5' RACE reads, with one entry per CDR3 protein and no DNA. The sample yields 150,000 to 200,000 distinct CDR3 sequences, of which the top ten take up about 18%. Sequenced input: blood T cells: a sorted CD56 or NKG2C T cell subset, CD4+ or CD8+ T cells, or bulk PBMC T cells (not recorded which). These receptors originate from a woman between 18 and 70 years old in good health.

This rearrangement joins TRBV6-5 to TRBJ2-3. Germline loops: CDR1 MNHEY, CDR2 SVGAGI. CDR3 length: 14 amino acids. CDR3 protein: CASSYSGEIDTQYF.

The gene calls are TRBV7-9 and TRBJ2-7; without DNA, the TCRdb call of TRBD2 cannot be checked. CDR1 SEHNR and CDR2 FQNEAQ come from the germline V gene (reference sequence). The CDR3 runs 12 residues. This CDR3 reads CASSITSAEQYF.

The rearrangement uses TRBV20-1 and TRBJ2-5; TCRdb's D call, TRBD1, is unchecked because there is no DNA. The CDR3 is 11 amino acids. Per the germline V gene, CDR1 is DFQATT and CDR2 is SNEGSKA (reference sequence). The CDR3 reads CSPGKRETQYF.

This chain uses TRBV5-1 with TRBJ2-7; TCRdb's D gene call, TRBD2, goes unchecked for lack of DNA. The CDR3 spans 18 residues. Per germline, CDR1 SGHRS and CDR2 YFSETQ. This CDR3 reads CASSPVGPTSGLTYEQYF.

This sequence joins TRBV7-6 and TRBJ2-7. CDR3 length equals 13 residues. Germline V lookup: CDR1 SGHVS, CDR2 FNYEAQ. The CDR3 reads CASSPDPIYEQYF.

V is TRBV4-1 and J is TRBJ2-5; the D call of TRBD2 rests on TCRdb alone, since no DNA is present to check it. The CDR3 has 17 residues. The germline V gene has CDR1 MGHRA and CDR2 YSYEKL. CDR3: CASSQGTGGWGRETQYF.

This rearrangement joins TRBV7-3 to TRBJ2-5. The germline V gene has CDR1 SGHTA and CDR2 FQGTGA. This CDR3 has 14 amino acids. The CDR3: CASSLGHSGETQYF.

The V call is TRBV4-1, the J call TRBJ2-1; TCRdb's D gene call, TRBD2, goes unchecked for lack of DNA. This CDR3 region has 14 residues. Germline-derived CDR1 and CDR2 are MGHRA and YSYEKL. CDR3 protein: CASSQVAGIGEQFF.

This chain uses TRBV28 with TRBJ2-7. The CDR3 covers 15 residues. Germline V gene lookup returns CDR1 MDHEN and CDR2 SYDVKM. The CDR3 loop is CASSKAYRSLYEQYF.

CDR3 sequence: CASSRGTSGLADTQYF. The V call is TRBV4-1, the J call TRBJ2-3; TCRdb's D gene call, TRBD2, goes unchecked for lack of DNA. The V gene's germline CDR1 is MGHRA and CDR2 YSYEKL. The CDR3 is made up of 16 amino acids.

CDR3: CASSPESRGRTDTQYF. The chain recombines TRBV7-8 with TRBJ2-3; TCRdb gives TRBD2 as the D gene, but with no DNA this cannot be confirmed. The CDR3 consists of 16 residues. Germline V gene sequence: CDR1 SGHVS, CDR2 FQNEAQ.

The rearrangement uses TRBV20-1 and TRBJ2-5; TCRdb calls TRBD1, which cannot be checked without DNA. CDR3 length equals 13 residues. Germline V gives CDR1 DFQATT, CDR2 SNEGSKA (reference sequence). This CDR3 reads CSARDFWGETQYF.

The chain recombines TRBV7-2 with TRBJ2-1; TCRdb indicates TRBD1, and absent DNA this call remains unverified. CDR1 is SGHTA, CDR2 FQGNSA, per germline. The CDR3 has 14 residues. The chain's CDR3 is CASSLKRSGGEQFF.

The chain recombines TRBV3-1 with TRBJ1-1. CDR1 LGHDT and CDR2 YNNKEL come from the germline V gene (reference sequence). CDR3 length: 14 residues. CDR3 sequence reads: CASSQGTVQSKAFF. Full variable domain (outside the CDR3, taken from reference TRBV3-1 and TRBJ1-1): DTAVSQTPKYLVTQMGNDKSIKCEQNLGHDTMYWYKQDSKKFLKIMFSYNNKELIINETVPNRFSPKSPDKAHLNLHINSLELGDSAVYFCASSQGTVQSKAFFGQGTRLTVV.

V gene TRBV29-1 combines with J gene TRBJ2-1; TCRdb indicates TRBD2, and absent DNA this call remains unverified. Germline CDR1 SQVTM, CDR2 ANQGSEA. This CDR3 contains 14 residues. The CDR3 sequence is CSVENTGARHEQFF.

The rearrangement joins TRBV3-1 to TRBJ2-7. Germline V gene lookup returns CDR1 LGHDT and CDR2 YNNKEL (reference sequence). The CDR3 totals 12 residues. CDR3 protein: CASSQGPYEQYF.

This chain links TRBV20-1 with TRBJ2-3; TCRdb calls TRBD2, which cannot be checked without DNA. Germline assignment: CDR1 DFQATT and CDR2 SNEGSKA (reference sequence). CDR3 length: 15 residues. The CDR3 loop is CSASFRGLVADTQYF.

The J gene is TRBJ2-5, the V gene TRBV5-1. This CDR3 spans 14 amino acids. The germline V gene encodes CDR1 SGHRS and CDR2 YFSETQ. The CDR3 sequence: CASSLAGIQETQYF. Together with reference TRBV5-1 and TRBJ2-5, the CDR3 gives the full variable domain: KAGVTQTPRYLIKTRGQQVTLSCSPISGHRSVSWYQQTPGQGLQFLFEYFSETQRNKGNFPGRFSGRQFSNSRSEMNVSTLELGDSALYLCASSLAGIQETQYFGPGTRLLVL.

J is TRBJ2-3 and V is TRBV19. The CDR3 extends over 12 amino acids. The germline V gene has CDR1 LNHDA and CDR2 SQIVND (reference sequence). The CDR3 sequence: CASNEGTDTQYF. The full variable domain, its missing parts supplied by reference TRBV19 and TRBJ2-3, is DGGITQSPKYLFRKEGQNVTLSCEQNLNHDAMYWYRQDPGQGLRLIYYSQIVNDFQKGDIAEGYSVSREKKESFPLTVTSAQKNPTAFYLCASNEGTDTQYFGPGTRLTVL.

The chain uses TRBV20-1 and TRBJ1-5; the D call from TCRdb, TRBD1, cannot be confirmed without DNA. CDR3 length: 16 residues. CDR1 DFQATT and CDR2 SNEGSKA come from the germline V gene (reference sequence). The CDR3 spells CSARDLGQGIYQPQHF.